Following are 23 T cell receptor beta chains from one sample sequenced in a study of cytomegalovirus exposure and HLA in healthy donors. Primers for the PCR totalled 60 Vbeta and 13 Jbeta. Using immunoSEQ multiplex PCR, the repertoire was profiled, and TCRdb retains in-frame clones only, with some absent. The sample has 150,000 to 180,000 clones; about four fifths are singletons. Sequencing was performed on PBMCs. The receptor source for this set is a young man in good health and CMV-seropositive.

This chain links TRBV6-5 with TRBJ1-6, with a possible D match to TRBD1 (5 bases). This CDR3 has 15 amino acids. V lost 2 bases, J lost 6 bases, and 11 bases lay in between. The germline gives CDR1 MNHEY, CDR2 SVGAGI. The CDR3 DNA is TGTGCCAGCAGTTACGGGGGGGTCGGTAATTCACCCCTCCACTTT. This codes for CASSYGGVGNSPLHF.

This clone was recorded a few times. CDR3 region: CASSDTGTSGRGTQYF. Written as DNA, the CDR3 is TGCGCCAGCAGTGATACCGGGACTAGCGGGCGGGGGACCCAGTACTTC. This rearrangement joins TRBV10-2 to TRBJ2-5; 12 bases agree with TRBD2. J gave up 7 bases and V 3 bases, and 9 bases lay outside the gene matches. The CDR3 has 16 residues. Germline CDR1 and CDR2: WSHSY and SAAADI.

This clone has only a few counts. This chain joins TRBV28 and TRBJ1-1; D is unclear. CDR3 length: 14 residues. Trimming left V 7 bases short and J 4 bases short, with 16 bases between. Germline CDR1 and CDR2: MDHEN and SYDVKM. CDR3 nucleotide sequence: TGTGCCAGCACTAACGACCGTGGGAGCACTGAAGCTTTCTTT. This sequence encodes CASTNDRGSTEAFF.

The rearrangement uses TRBV19 and TRBJ2-1, with D tentatively TRBD2 (5 bases). Germline V gene lookup returns CDR1 LNHDA and CDR2 SQIVND (reference sequence). This CDR3 is built from 13 residues. Trimming took 5 bases from V and 4 from J, leaving 9 bases between them. For the CDR3, the DNA is TGTGCCAGTAGTCCCCAGCGGTACAATGAGCAGTTCTTC. Translated, it gives CASSPQRYNEQFF. Based on the CDR3 plus reference TRBV19 and TRBJ2-1, the full variable domain is DGGITQSPKYLFRKEGQNVTLSCEQNLNHDAMYWYRQDPGQGLRLIYYSQIVNDFQKGDIAEGYSVSREKKESFPLTVTSAQKNPTAFYLCASSPQRYNEQFFGPGTRLTVL.

The chain carries TRBV25-1 and TRBJ1-2; 10 nucleotides line up with TRBD1. The CDR3 extends over 15 amino acids. Per germline, CDR1 MGHDK and CDR2 SYGVNS. With 1 base clipped from V and 7 bases from J, the junction kept 6 bases outside the gene matches. The chain's CDR3 is CASSESGTGDGGYTF. For the CDR3, the DNA is TGTGCCAGCAGTGAATCCGGGACAGGGGATGGTGGCTACACCTTC.

The CDR3 sequence is CASSQGEAYGANVLTF. The DNA of the CDR3 is TGTGCCAGCAGCCAAGGGGAGGCCTATGGGGCCAACGTCCTGACTTTC. V is TRBV4-2 and J is TRBJ2-6; D is possibly TRBD2 (6 bases). The V and J ends lost 1 base and 3 bases respectively, with 10 bases between them. This CDR3 region has 16 residues. The germline CDR1 and CDR2 sequences are LGHNA and YNFKEQ.

The rearrangement joins TRBV29-1 to TRBJ2-1, with 8 bases aligning to TRBD1. Germline assignment: CDR1 SQVTM and CDR2 ANQGSEA. V dropped 4 bases and J dropped 6; count of bases not matched to a gene: 5. The CDR3 covers 13 residues. The CDR3 DNA reads TGCAGCGTTGGGACAGGGAACCCCAATGAGCAGTTCTTC. Protein sequence: CSVGTGNPNEQFF.

The V call is TRBV5-1, the J call TRBJ2-2, with 8 positions matching TRBD2. CDR3 size: 16 residues. CDR1 SGHRS and CDR2 YFSETQ come from the germline V gene. Trimming removed 1 base from V and 0 bases from J; junction bases left unmatched: 2. This CDR3 is CASSLWGLANTGELFF. The CDR3 DNA is TGCGCCAGCAGCTTGTGGGGACTAGCGAACACCGGGGAGCTGTTTTTT. Using reference TRBV5-1 and TRBJ2-2 for the parts outside the CDR3, the full variable domain is KAGVTQTPRYLIKTRGQQVTLSCSPISGHRSVSWYQQTPGQGLQFLFEYFSETQRNKGNFPGRFSGRQFSNSRSEMNVSTLELGDSALYLCASSLWGLANTGELFFGEGSRLTVL.

The chain has TRBV7-7 and TRBJ1-4; D remains unclear. The germline gives CDR1 SSHAT, CDR2 FNYEAQ (reference sequence). This CDR3 is built from 15 residues. Trimming left V 6 bases short and J 3 bases short, with 14 bases between. For the CDR3, the DNA is TGTGCCAGCAGTACTAGTACTGGAGCTAATGAAAAACTGTTTTTT. It is translated as CASSTSTGANEKLFF.

V gene TRBV6-1 combines with J gene TRBJ1-1, with D tentatively TRBD1 (6 bases). Germline CDR1 and CDR2: MNHNS and SASEGT. Trimming shortened V by 10 bases and J by 5 bases, and 23 bases separated the two germline ends. CDR3 length: 15 residues. The CDR3 DNA reads as TGTGCCACCGGACTCGGCGTGACAGGATGGACTGAAGCTTTCTTT. Its protein is CATGLGVTGWTEAFF.

This chain links TRBV5-4 with TRBJ2-7; D might be TRBD1 (5 bases). The CDR3 is made up of 13 amino acids. From germline, CDR1 is SGHNT and CDR2 YYREEE (reference sequence). Trimming removed 2 bases from V and 4 bases from J, with 10 bases in between. The CDR3 DNA reads as TGTGCCAGCAGCTTTTGGGCAGGGTACGAGCAGTACTTC. The encoded protein is CASSFWAGYEQYF.

This clone was counted between two and nine times. The J gene is TRBJ2-7, the V gene TRBV28; 10 positions match TRBD1. Germline loops: CDR1 MDHEN, CDR2 SYDVKM. V dropped 7 bases and J dropped 6; count of bases not matched to a gene: 9. The CDR3 sequence is 14 residues long. CDR3 sequence: CASTQLRDRGEQYF. The CDR3 DNA reads TGTGCCAGCACGCAACTAAGGGACAGGGGCGAGCAGTACTTC.

The V gene is TRBV6-5, the J gene TRBJ2-5; 8 nucleotides line up with TRBD1. The CDR3 has 15 amino acids. V gave up 0 bases and J gave up 3 bases; unmatched junction bases: 3. CDR1 is MNHEY and CDR2 is SVGAGI in the germline V gene. The CDR3 sequence is CASSYSTGVKETQYF. The DNA for the CDR3 is TGTGCCAGCAGTTACTCGACAGGGGTAAAAGAGACCCAGTACTTC.

The chain employs TRBV10-3 and TRBJ1-6; D gene ambiguous. Trimming took off 9 bases at V and 9 bases at J, with 18 bases between the two ends. Germline V gene lookup returns CDR1 ENHRY and CDR2 SYGVKD. The CDR3 sequence is 14 residues long. CDR3 region: CAISGASETSPLHF. For the CDR3, the DNA is TGTGCCATTTCCGGAGCGTCAGAGACTTCACCCCTCCACTTT.

J is TRBJ2-7 and V is TRBV7-2; D is unclear. The CDR3 spans 13 residues. Germline values: CDR1 SGHTA, CDR2 FQGNSA. V dropped 3 bases and J dropped 0 bases, with 6 bases sitting between them. CDR3 in DNA: TGTGCCAGCAGCTTCCCGAGCTCCTACGAGCAGTACTTC. Amino acids: CASSFPSSYEQYF.

V and J are TRBV7-9 and TRBJ2-5, with D perhaps TRBD1 (6 bases). Deletions cut 2 bases from V and 4 bases from J, with 17 bases between. Germline V gives CDR1 SEHNR, CDR2 FQNEAQ (reference sequence). The CDR3 has 16 amino acids. CDR3 in amino acids: CASSLIRGQGPETQYF. DNA for the CDR3: TGTGCCAGCAGCTTAATTAGAGGGCAGGGGCCAGAGACCCAGTACTTC.

V and J are TRBV5-4 and TRBJ2-3, with 10 nucleotides matching TRBD1. J lost 5 bases, V lost 4 bases, and 4 bases had no gene match. The germline CDR1 and CDR2 sequences are SGHNT and YYREEE (reference sequence). The CDR3 consists of 14 residues. CDR3 bases: TGTGCCAGCAGCCCCGGGACAGGGGAAGATACGCAGTATTTT. Its protein product is CASSPGTGEDTQYF.

The rearrangement joins TRBV6-1 to TRBJ2-7; D gene unclear. Germline CDR1 MNHNS, CDR2 SASEGT. V lost 2 bases and J lost 2, with 10 bases in between. The CDR3 is 14 residues long. CDR3 amino acids: CASSEFELPYEQYF. In DNA form, the CDR3 reads TGTGCCAGCAGTGAATTCGAGCTCCCCTACGAGCAGTACTTC.

The V and J genes are TRBV19 and TRBJ1-5; D is unresolved. Trimming pared 0 bases from V and 3 bases from J, leaving 3 bases between. Germline values: CDR1 LNHDA, CDR2 SQIVND (reference sequence). CDR3 size: 13 residues. This CDR3 reads CASSIDHNQPQHF. In DNA form, the CDR3 reads TGTGCCAGTAGTATAGACCACAATCAGCCCCAGCATTTT. Full variable domain (remainder filled in from reference TRBV19 and TRBJ1-5): DGGITQSPKYLFRKEGQNVTLSCEQNLNHDAMYWYRQDPGQGLRLIYYSQIVNDFQKGDIAEGYSVSREKKESFPLTVTSAQKNPTAFYLCASSIDHNQPQHFGDGTRLSIL.

This clone appeared a single time. The rearrangement uses TRBV19 and TRBJ1-2; D gene uncertain. The germline gives CDR1 LNHDA, CDR2 SQIVND (reference sequence). This CDR3 has 12 amino acids. V lost 7 bases and J lost 4, with 10 bases in between. CDR3 sequence reads: CASKPGVYGYTF. DNA of the CDR3: TGTGCCAGTAAGCCAGGCGTCTATGGCTACACCTTC.

J is TRBJ1-2 and V is TRBV7-9, with 8 bases fitting TRBD1. Per germline, CDR1 SEHNR and CDR2 FQNEAQ (reference sequence). The trim removed 5 bases at V and 7 bases at J, leaving 6 bases unmatched. The CDR3 extends over 13 amino acids. Written as DNA, the CDR3 is TGTGCCAGCAGCCAAGGACAGGGCTTTGGCTACACCTTC. This encodes CASSQGQGFGYTF.

The chain links TRBV7-9 to TRBJ1-1; 7 positions match TRBD1. The CDR3 has 15 residues. Per the germline V gene, CDR1 is SEHNR and CDR2 is FQNEAQ (reference sequence). The J segment lost 1 base and the V segment lost 5 bases, leaving 7 bases of the junction unmatched. The CDR3 sequence: CASSPSGQQNTEAFF. The CDR3 DNA reads as TGTGCCAGCAGCCCCTCGGGACAGCAGAACACTGAAGCTTTCTTT.

The chain combines TRBV7-3 with TRBJ2-2; D is possibly TRBD1 (7 bases). Germline-derived CDR1 and CDR2 are SGHTA and FQGTGA. V dropped 5 bases and J dropped 5 bases, with 12 bases sitting between them. This CDR3 has 14 residues. The CDR3 coding sequence is TGTGCCAGCAGCGCGGGACAGCGGACCGGGGAGCTGTTTTTT. It yields the protein CASSAGQRTGELFF.